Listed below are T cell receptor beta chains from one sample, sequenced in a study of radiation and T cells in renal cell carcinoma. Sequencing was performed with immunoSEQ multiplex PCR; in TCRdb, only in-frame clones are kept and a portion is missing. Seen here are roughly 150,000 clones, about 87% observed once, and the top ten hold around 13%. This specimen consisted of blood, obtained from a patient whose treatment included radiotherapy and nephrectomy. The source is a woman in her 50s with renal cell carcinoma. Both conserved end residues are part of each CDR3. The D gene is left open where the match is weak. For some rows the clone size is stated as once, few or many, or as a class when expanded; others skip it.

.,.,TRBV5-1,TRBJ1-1,TGCGCCAGCAGCACTGGTGGGGACACTGAAGCTTTCTTT,CASSTGGDTEAFF
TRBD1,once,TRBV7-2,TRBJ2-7,TGTGCCAGCAGCCCCGGGACAGCGAACGAGCAGTACTTC,CASSPGTANEQYF
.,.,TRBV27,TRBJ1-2,TGTGCCAGCAGTCAACAGGGATACTATGGCTACACCTTC,CASSQQGYYGYTF
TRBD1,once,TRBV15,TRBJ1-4,TGTGCCACCAGCAGAGATGCGTCTGGGACAGGGAAAAAACTGTTTTTT,CATSRDASGTGKKLFF
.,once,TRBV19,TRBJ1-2,TGTGCCAGTAGTTCGGGACTTGTCTATGGCTACACCTTC,CASSSGLVYGYTF
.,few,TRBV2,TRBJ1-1,TGTGCCAGCAGCGGGGGTTTGGGGGCTGAAGCTTTCTTT,CASSGGLGAEAFF
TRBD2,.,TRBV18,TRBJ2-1,TGTGCCAGCTCACCACCGCGGCTAGCGGGGGGTTTGGATGAGCAGTTCTTC,CASSPPRLAGGLDEQFF
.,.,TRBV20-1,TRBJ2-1,TGCAGAGGGGTAACGGGGGATGAGCAGTTCTTC,CRGVTGDEQFF
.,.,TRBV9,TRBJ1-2,TGTGCCAGCAGCGTCGCCGGGACGGCTGGGGATGGGGGCTACACCTTC,CASSVAGTAGDGGYTF
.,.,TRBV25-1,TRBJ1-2,TGTGCCAGCAGTGAATCCTTAGCTAACTATGGCTACACCTTC,CASSESLANYGYTF
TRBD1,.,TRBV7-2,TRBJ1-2,TGTGCCAGCAGCTCCACAGGGGGCGCGAGCTATGGCTACACCTTC,CASSSTGGASYGYTF
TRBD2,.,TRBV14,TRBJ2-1,TGTGCCAGCAGCCGAACGGGACTATCCTACAATGAGCAGTTCTTC,CASSRTGLSYNEQFF
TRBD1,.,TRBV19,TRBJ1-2,TGTGCCAGTAGTTCGACAGGGGGGAACTATGGCTACACCTTC,CASSSTGGNYGYTF
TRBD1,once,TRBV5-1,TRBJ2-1,TGCGCCAGCAGCTTGGGGGCAGACAGGGGCAATGAGCAGTTCTTC,CASSLGADRGNEQFF
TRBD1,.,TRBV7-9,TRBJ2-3,TGTGCCAGCAGCTACCGCCGGGACAGGGGAGGAGGGGGCACAGATACGCAGTATTTT,CASSYRRDRGGGGTDTQYF
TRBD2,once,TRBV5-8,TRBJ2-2,TGTGCCAGCAGCTTGGCCGGGACTAGCGCCGCGGGGGGGGAGCTGTTTTTT,CASSLAGTSAAGGELFF
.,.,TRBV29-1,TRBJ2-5,TGCAGCGTTGAAAATAGCGGCGTGGGGGACCAGTACTTC,CSVENSGVGDQYF
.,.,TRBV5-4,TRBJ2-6,TGTGCCAGCAGCCCCTGGAAACAGACTGGGGCCAACGTCCTGACTTTC,CASSPWKQTGANVLTF
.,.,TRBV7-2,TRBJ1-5,TGTGCCAGCAGCTTATCACATTATAGCAATCAGCCCCAGCATTTT,CASSLSHYSNQPQHF
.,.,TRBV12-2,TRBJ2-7,TGTGCAAGTCGCTTAGCCTTCTACCTCCGGGACAGGGGATCCTACGAGCAGTACTTC,CASRLAFYLRDRGSYEQYF
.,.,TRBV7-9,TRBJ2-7,TGTGCCAGCAGCATCCTCAACTACGAGCAGTACTTC,CASSILNYEQYF
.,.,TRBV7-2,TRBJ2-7,TGTGCCAGCAGCCTCGGGTTCTACGAGCAGTACTTC,CASSLGFYEQYF
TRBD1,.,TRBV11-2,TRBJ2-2,TGTGCCAGCAGCCGCTCAGGGGGCGCGACCGGGGAGCTGTTTTTT,CASSRSGGATGELFF
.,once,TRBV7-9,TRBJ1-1,TGTGCCAGCAGCCCGTTCCTGAACACTGAAGCTTTCTTT,CASSPFLNTEAFF
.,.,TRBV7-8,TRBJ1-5,TGTGCCAGCAGCAAACCAGGGGTTAGCAATCAGCCCCAGCATTTT,CASSKPGVSNQPQHF
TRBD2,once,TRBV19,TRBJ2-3,TGTGCCAGTAGTCCGAGCGGGGTGATCACAGATACGCAGTATTTT,CASSPSGVITDTQYF
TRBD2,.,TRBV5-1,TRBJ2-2,TGCGCCAGCAGCTTTACGGGGGGGCGAGTCGGGGAGCTGTTTTTT,CASSFTGGRVGELFF
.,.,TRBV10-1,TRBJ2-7,TGCGCCAGCAGTGAGACCGGGCGCGCCCCCCACGAGCAGTACTTC,CASSETGRAPHEQYF
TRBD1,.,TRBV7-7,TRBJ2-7,TGTGCTAGCAGCTCAGGGCTTTTTGGGACAGGAACGGGGTCCACCTACGAGCAGTACTTC,CASSSGLFGTGTGSTYEQYF
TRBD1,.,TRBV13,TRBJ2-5,TGTGCCAGCAGCTTCAACAGGGGCCAAGAGACCCAGTACTTC,CASSFNRGQETQYF
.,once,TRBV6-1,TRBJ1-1,TGTGCCAGCATCCAAGGTCTGAACACTGAAGCTTTCTTT,CASIQGLNTEAFF
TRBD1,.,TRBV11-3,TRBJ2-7,TGTGCCAGCAGCCACAGATCCGGGACAGGGAGCAAGGACGAGCAGTACTTC,CASSHRSGTGSKDEQYF
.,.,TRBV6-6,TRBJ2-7,TGTGCCAGCAGCCTAGGGACACACTACGAGCAGTACTTC,CASSLGTHYEQYF
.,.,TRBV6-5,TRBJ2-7,TGTGCCAGCAAACGGGACCCACCGACCTACGAGCAGTACTTC,CASKRDPPTYEQYF
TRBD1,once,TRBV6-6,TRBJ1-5,TGTGCCAGCAGTTTCACGGGACAGGGGGAGGGTCAGCCCCAGCATTTT,CASSFTGQGEGQPQHF
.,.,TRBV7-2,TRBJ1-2,TGTGCCAGCAGCTTATGGACTGGCTACACCTTC,CASSLWTGYTF
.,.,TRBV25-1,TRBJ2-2,TGTTTCAGGACGGGAGATCGTACCGGGGAGCTGTTTTTT,CFRTGDRTGELFF
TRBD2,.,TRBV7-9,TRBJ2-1,TGTGCCAGCAGCCTCGAGTCGACTAGCGGGGGCTACAATGAGCAGTTCTTC,CASSLESTSGGYNEQFF
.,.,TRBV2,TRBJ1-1,TGTGCCAGCAGTTCCGAGGGAGTGGGCACTGAAGCTTTCTTT,CASSSEGVGTEAFF
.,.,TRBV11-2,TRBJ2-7,TGTGCCAGCAGCTTCTCCGGGACGGACTACGAGCAGTACTTC,CASSFSGTDYEQYF
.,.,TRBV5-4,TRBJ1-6,TGTGCCAGCAGCTTGGCAACTTTCCGCAATTCACCCCTCCACTTT,CASSLATFRNSPLHF
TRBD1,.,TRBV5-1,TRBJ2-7,TGCGCCAGCAGCCCTGGGACAGGAAGAATCTCCTACGAGCAGTACTTC,CASSPGTGRISYEQYF
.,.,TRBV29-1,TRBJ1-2,TGCAGCGGGAGGGACGGTTCCTATGGCTACACCTTC,CSGRDGSYGYTF
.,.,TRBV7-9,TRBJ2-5,TGTGCCAGCAGCCCGCTTGGAGAGACCCAGTACTTC,CASSPLGETQYF
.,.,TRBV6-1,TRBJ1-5,TGTGCCAGCACATCATACGCTAGCAATCAGCCCCAGCATTTT,CASTSYASNQPQHF
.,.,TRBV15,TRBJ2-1,TGTGCCACCAGCAGAGAACGGCAACTTTACAATGAGCAGTTCTTC,CATSRERQLYNEQFF
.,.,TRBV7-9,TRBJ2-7,TGTGCCAGTCTGGGCGACAGCACCTACGAGCAGTACTTC,CASLGDSTYEQYF
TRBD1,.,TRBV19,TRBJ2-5,TGTGCCAGTAGTATCTCGGGACAGTCGACGGAGACCCAGTACTTC,CASSISGQSTETQYF